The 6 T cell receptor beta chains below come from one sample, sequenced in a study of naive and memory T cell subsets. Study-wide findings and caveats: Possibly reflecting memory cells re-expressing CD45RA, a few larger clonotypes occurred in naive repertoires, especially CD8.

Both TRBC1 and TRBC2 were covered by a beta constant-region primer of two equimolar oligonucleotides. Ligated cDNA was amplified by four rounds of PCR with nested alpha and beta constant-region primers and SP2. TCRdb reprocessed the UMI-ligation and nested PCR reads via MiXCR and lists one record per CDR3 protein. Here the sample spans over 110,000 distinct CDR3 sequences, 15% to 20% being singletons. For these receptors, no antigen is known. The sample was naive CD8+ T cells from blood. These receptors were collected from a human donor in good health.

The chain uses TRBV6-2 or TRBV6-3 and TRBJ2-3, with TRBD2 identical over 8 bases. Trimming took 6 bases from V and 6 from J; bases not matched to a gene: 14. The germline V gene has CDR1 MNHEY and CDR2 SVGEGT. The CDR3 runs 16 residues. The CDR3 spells CASSEPRSGRKDTQYF. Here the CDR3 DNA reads TGTGCCAGCAGCGAACCGCGCAGCGGGAGAAAGGATACGCAGTATTTT.

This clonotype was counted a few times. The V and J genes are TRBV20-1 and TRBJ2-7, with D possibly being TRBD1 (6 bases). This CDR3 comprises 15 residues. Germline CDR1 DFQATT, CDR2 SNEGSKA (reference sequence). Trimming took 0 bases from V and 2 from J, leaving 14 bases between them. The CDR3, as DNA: TGCAGTGCTAGAGATCCCAGGGGACCTACCTACGAGCAGTACTTC. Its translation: CSARDPRGPTYEQYF.

The CDR3: CASSLVGLGSPLHF. CDR3 DNA: TGTGCCAGCAGTCTTGTGGGTTTGGGGTCACCCCTCCACTTT. This sequence joins TRBV25-1 and TRBJ1-6; D ambiguous. This CDR3 has 14 amino acids. Trimming shortened V by 5 bases and J by 10 bases, and 15 bases separated the two germline ends. Germline V CDR1 and CDR2: MGHDK, SYGVNS.

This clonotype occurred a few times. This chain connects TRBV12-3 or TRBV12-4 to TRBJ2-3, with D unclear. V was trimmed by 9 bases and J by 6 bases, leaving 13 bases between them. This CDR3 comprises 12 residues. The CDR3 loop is CASGSNLDTQYF. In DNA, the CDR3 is TGTGCCAGTGGGTCAAATTTGGATACGCAGTATTTT.

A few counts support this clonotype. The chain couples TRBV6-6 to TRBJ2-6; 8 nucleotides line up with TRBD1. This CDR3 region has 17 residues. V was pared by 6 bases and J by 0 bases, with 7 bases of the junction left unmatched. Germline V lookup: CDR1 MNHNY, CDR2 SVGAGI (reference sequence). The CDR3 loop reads CASRGGQAISGANVLTF. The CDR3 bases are TGTGCCAGCAGGGGGGGACAGGCCATCTCTGGGGCCAACGTCCTGACTTTC.

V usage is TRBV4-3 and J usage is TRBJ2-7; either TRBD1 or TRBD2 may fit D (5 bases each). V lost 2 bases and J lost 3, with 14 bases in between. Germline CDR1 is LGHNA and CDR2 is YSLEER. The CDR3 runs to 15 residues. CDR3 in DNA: TGCGCCAGCAGCCAACTCCGGGACGCAAGCTACGAGCAGTACTTC. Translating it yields CASSQLRDASYEQYF.